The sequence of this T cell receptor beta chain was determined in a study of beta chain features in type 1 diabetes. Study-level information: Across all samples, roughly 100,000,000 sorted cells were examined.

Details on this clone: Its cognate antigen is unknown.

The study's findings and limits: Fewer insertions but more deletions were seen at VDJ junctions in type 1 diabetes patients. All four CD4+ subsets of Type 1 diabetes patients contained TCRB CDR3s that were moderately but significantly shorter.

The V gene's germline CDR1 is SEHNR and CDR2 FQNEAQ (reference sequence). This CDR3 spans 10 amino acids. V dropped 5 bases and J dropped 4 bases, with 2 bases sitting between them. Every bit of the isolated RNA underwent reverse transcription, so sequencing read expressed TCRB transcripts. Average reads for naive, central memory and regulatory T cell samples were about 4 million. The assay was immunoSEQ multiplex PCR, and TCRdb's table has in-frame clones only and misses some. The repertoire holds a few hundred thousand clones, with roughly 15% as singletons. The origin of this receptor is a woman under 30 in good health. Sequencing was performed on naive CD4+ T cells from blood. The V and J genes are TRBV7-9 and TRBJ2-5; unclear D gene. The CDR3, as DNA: TGTGCCAGCAGCCTAGAGACCCAGTACTTC. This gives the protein CASSLETQYF.